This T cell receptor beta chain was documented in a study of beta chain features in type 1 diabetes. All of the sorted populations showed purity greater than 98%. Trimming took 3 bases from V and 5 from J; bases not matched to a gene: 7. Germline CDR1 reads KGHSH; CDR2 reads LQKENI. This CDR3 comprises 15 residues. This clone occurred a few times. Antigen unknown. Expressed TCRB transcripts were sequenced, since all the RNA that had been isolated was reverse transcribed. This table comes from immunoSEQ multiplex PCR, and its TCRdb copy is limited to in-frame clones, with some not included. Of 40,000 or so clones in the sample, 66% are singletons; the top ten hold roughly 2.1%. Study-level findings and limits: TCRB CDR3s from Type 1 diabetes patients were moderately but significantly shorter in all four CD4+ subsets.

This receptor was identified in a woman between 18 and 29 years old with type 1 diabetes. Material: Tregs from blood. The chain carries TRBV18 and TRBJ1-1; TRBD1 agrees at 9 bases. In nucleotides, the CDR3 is TGTGCCAGCTCACCTTCGATAGACAGGGGGACTGAAGCTTTCTTT. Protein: CASSPSIDRGTEAFF.